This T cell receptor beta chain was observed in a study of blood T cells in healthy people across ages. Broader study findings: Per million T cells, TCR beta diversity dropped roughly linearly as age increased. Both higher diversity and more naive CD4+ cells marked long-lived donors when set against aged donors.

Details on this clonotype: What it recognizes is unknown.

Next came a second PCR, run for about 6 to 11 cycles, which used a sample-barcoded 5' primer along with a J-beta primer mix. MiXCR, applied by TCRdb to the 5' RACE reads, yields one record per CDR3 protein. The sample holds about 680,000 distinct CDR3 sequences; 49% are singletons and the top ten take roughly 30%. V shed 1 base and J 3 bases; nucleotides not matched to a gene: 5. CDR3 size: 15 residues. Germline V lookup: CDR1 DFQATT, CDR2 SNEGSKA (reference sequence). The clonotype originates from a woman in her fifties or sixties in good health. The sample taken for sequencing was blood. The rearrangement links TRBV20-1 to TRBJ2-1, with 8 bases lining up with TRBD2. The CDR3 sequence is CSARGASGHYNEQFF. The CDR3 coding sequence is TGCAGTGCTAGAGGGGCTAGCGGGCACTACAATGAGCAGTTCTTC.